The 12 T cell receptor beta chains below were found in one sample sequenced in a study of shared clonotypes between healthy human individuals. TCRdb's copy holds only in-frame clones and misses some; the assay was immunoSEQ multiplex PCR. There are some 2 million clones in the sample; approximately 95% occur only once, and 0.1% to 0.15% lies in the top ten. The sequenced material came from naive CD4+ T cells sorted from blood. Subset given: CD45RA+ positively selected. The receptors stem from a man in his late teens or twenties in good health.

The chain recombines TRBV5-1 with TRBJ2-7; 7 nucleotides align to TRBD1. CDR1 and CDR2 (germline): SGHRS, YFSETQ. V shed 9 bases and J 3 bases; nucleotides not matched to a gene: 9. The CDR3 extends over 13 amino acids. This CDR3 is CANPRGQNYEQYF. Written as DNA, the CDR3 is TGCGCCAACCCAAGGGGACAGAACTACGAGCAGTACTTC.

The chain links TRBV11-2 to TRBJ1-3; TRBD1 is a possible D gene (6 bases). Germline CDR1 reads SGHAT; CDR2 reads FQNNGV. The CDR3 totals 16 residues. The V and J ends lost 3 bases and 2 bases respectively, with 14 bases between them. This CDR3 is CASSLTGGGTGNTIYF. The CDR3 region has the DNA TGTGCCAGCAGCTTGACAGGAGGGGGGACTGGAAACACCATATATTTT.

The chain carries TRBV18 and TRBJ1-5; D is uncertain. With 0 bases removed from V and 9 bases from J, the gap between germline ends came to 18 bases. CDR3 length: 16 amino acids. Germline V gene data show CDR1 as KGHSH and CDR2 as LQKENI. CDR3 in DNA: TGTGCCAGCTCACCACCCGGGCAGGAGACTTCAGGGCCCCAGCATTTT. Amino acids: CASSPPGQETSGPQHF.

The V gene is TRBV6-5, the J gene TRBJ2-1, with 11 bases lining up with TRBD1. The germline CDR1 and CDR2 sequences are MNHEY and SVGAGI. The CDR3 length is 13 residues. V was clipped by 6 bases and J by 6 bases; unmatched bases: 1. CDR3 in amino acids: CASRGTGGNEQFF. CDR3 nucleotide sequence: TGTGCCAGCAGGGGGACAGGGGGCAATGAGCAGTTCTTC.

A single count supports this clone. Other DNA sequences in this sample translate to the same CDR3. The chain links TRBV2 to TRBJ2-5; D is possibly TRBD2 (5 bases). This CDR3 is built from 12 residues. Trimming pared 3 bases from V and 5 bases from J, leaving 7 bases between. Germline V CDR1 and CDR2: SNHLY, FYNNEI. The DNA of the CDR3 is TGTGCCAGCAGTGAGAGGGTGGAGACCCAGTACTTC. The encoded protein is CASSERVETQYF.

The chain employs TRBV6-1 and TRBJ1-5; possible D gene TRBD1, 5 bases. The length of the CDR3 is 16 residues. V lost 3 bases, J lost 0 bases, and 12 bases lay in between. Germline assignment: CDR1 MNHNS and CDR2 SASEGT. The CDR3 here is CASSDEGLSSNQPQHF. CDR3 bases: TGTGCCAGCAGTGATGAGGGGCTAAGTAGCAATCAGCCCCAGCATTTT.

V is TRBV6-5 and J is TRBJ2-1; D is possibly TRBD1 or TRBD2 (5 bases each). Germline V lookup: CDR1 MNHEY, CDR2 SVGAGI. The ends were cut back, 2 bases at V and 6 bases at J, with 14 bases in the middle. The length of the CDR3 is 15 residues. The CDR3 sequence is CASSYDGGWPNEQFF. In DNA form, the CDR3 reads TGTGCCAGCAGTTACGATGGGGGTTGGCCCAATGAGCAGTTCTTC.

V usage is TRBV20-1 and J usage is TRBJ2-1; D unresolved. V was clipped by 1 base and J by 10 bases, with 8 bases between them. The CDR3 length is 11 residues. Germline values: CDR1 DFQATT, CDR2 SNEGSKA (reference sequence). CDR3 DNA: TGCAGTGCTAGAGGCCCTCTCGAGCAGTTCTTC. Translating it yields CSARGPLEQFF.

A few counts support this clone. The J gene is TRBJ1-5, the V gene TRBV9; D is ambiguous. Trimming took 1 base from V and 7 from J, leaving 12 bases between them. This CDR3 has 14 amino acids. Germline V lookup: CDR1 SGDLS, CDR2 YYNGEE. The CDR3 nucleotides read TGTGCCAGCAGCGTACTTCCCGAGGACCAGCCCCAGCATTTT. Protein sequence: CASSVLPEDQPQHF.

In regard to this clone: Within the sample, other DNA sequences also encode this same CDR3. This chain joins TRBV9 and TRBJ2-3, with D unclear. This CDR3 is 13 amino acids long. V was trimmed by 2 bases and J by 3 bases, leaving 7 bases between them. CDR1 and CDR2 (germline): SGDLS, YYNGEE. The CDR3 DNA reads TGTGCCAGCAGCGTCTTGGGGACAGATACGCAGTATTTT. This translates into CASSVLGTDTQYF.

The sample holds one count of this clone. The chain carries TRBV7-8 and TRBJ2-2; D call uncertain. Between the trimmed V and J ends, which lost 5 bases and 8 bases, there was a span of 12 bases. Germline V lookup: CDR1 SGHVS, CDR2 FQNEAQ. This CDR3 spans 13 amino acids. CDR3 sequence: CASSLLMGGELFF. The CDR3 nucleotides are TGTGCCAGCAGCCTCCTTATGGGGGGGGAGCTGTTTTTT.

The sample holds one count of this clone. This chain uses TRBV6-1 with TRBJ1-6; TRBD1 aligns across 9 bases. The V gene end was trimmed by 6 bases and the J gene end by 6 bases; junction bases not matched to a gene: 6. The CDR3 loop spans 15 amino acids. CDR1 is MNHNS and CDR2 is SASEGT in the germline V gene. The CDR3 sequence is CASRTGTGFNSPLHF. The CDR3 bases are TGTGCCAGCAGAACCGGGACAGGGTTTAATTCACCCCTCCACTTT.